This T cell receptor beta chain emerged from a study of T cells in Graves' hyperthyroidism and ophthalmopathy. Whole-study findings and limits: Among thyroid clonotypes expanded above 0.001, most also appeared in blood.

Recently diagnosed hyperthyroidism of less than 2 months' duration affected patients aged 18 to 65. Diagnostic assessment was based on clinical symptoms, serum thyroxine and TRAb, thyroid ultrasound and orbital computed tomography. Template material for amplifying TCR beta CDR3 regions consisted of RNA transcripts. In the first-round RT-PCR of the TCR CDR3, the HTBI primer set was used. MiXCR, run by TCRdb on the multiplex PCR reads, gives a single entry per CDR3 protein. The sample gives around 580,000 distinct CDR3 sequences, about 43% of which show up once; about 8% is in the top ten. This clonotype was observed a handful of times. The antigen is not known. The CDR3 runs to 14 residues. The germline V gene has CDR1 SGHNT and CDR2 YYREEE (reference sequence). J gave up 8 bases and V 4 bases, and 10 bases lay outside the gene matches.

This chain joins TRBV5-4 and TRBJ1-2; 8 bases map to TRBD1. Sample: peripheral blood or thyroid tissue (not recorded which). The clonotype originates from a woman aged 18 to 35 with Graves' hyperthyroidism. The CDR3 reads CASSRGQGQGGYTF. The CDR3 DNA is TGTGCCAGCAGCCGAGGACAGGGCCAAGGGGGCTACACCTTC.